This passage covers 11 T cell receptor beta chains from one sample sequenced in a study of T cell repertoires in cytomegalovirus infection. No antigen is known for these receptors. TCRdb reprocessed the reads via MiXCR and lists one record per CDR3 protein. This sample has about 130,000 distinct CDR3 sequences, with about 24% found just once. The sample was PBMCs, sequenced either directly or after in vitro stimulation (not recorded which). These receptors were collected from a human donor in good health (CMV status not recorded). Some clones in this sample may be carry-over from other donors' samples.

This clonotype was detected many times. CDR3 loop: CASSLSWTDGNSPLHF. The CDR3, as DNA: TGTGCCAGCAGCCTCTCCTGGACAGACGGGAATTCACCCCTCCACTTT. The V gene is TRBV11-2, the J gene TRBJ1-6, with D possibly being TRBD1 (6 bases). Germline values: CDR1 SGHAT, CDR2 FQNNGV. V was trimmed by 5 bases and J by 7 bases, leaving 18 bases between them. CDR3 length equals 16 residues.

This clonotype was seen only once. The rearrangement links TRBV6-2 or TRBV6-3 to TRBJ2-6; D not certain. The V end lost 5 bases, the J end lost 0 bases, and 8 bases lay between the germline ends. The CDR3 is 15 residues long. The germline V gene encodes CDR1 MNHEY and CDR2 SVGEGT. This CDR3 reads CASSPRISGANVLTF. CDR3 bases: TGTGCCAGCAGTCCACGGATCTCTGGGGCCAACGTCCTGACTTTC.

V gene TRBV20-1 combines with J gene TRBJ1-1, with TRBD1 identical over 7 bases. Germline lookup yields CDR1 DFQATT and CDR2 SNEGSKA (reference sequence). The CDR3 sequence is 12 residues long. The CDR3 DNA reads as TGCAGAGCAGGACAGGAGAACACTGAAGCTTTCTTT. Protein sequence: CRAGQENTEAFF.

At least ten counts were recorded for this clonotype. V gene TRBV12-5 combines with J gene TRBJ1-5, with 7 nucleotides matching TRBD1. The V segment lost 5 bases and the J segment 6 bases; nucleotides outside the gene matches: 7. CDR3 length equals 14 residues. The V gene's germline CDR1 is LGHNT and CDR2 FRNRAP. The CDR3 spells CASGPDREVQPQHF. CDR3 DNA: TGTGCTAGTGGTCCTGACAGGGAGGTTCAGCCCCAGCATTTT.

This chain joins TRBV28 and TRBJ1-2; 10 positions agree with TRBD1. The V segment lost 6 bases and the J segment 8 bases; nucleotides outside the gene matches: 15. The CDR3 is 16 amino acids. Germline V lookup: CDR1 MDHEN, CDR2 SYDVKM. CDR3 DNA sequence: TGTGCCAGCAGCCCTAATCGGGACAGGGGCAGGAAGGGCTACACCTTC. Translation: CASSPNRDRGRKGYTF.

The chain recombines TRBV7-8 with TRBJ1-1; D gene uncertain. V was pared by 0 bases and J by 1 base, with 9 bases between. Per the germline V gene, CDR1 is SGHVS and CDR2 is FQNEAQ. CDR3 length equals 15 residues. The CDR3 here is CASSLAGVSNTEAFF. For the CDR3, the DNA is TGTGCCAGCAGCTTAGCCGGAGTTTCGAACACTGAAGCTTTCTTT. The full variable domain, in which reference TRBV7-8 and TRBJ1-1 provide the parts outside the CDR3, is GAGVSQSPRYKVAKRGQDVALRCDPISGHVSLFWYQQALGQGPEFLTYFQNEAQLDKSGLPSDRFFAERPEGSVSTLKIQRTQQEDSAVYLCASSLAGVSNTEAFFGQGTRLTVV.

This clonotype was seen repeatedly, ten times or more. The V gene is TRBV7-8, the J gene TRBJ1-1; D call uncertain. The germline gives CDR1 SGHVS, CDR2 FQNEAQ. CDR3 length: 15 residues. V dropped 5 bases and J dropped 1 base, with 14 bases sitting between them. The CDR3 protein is CASSPALHANTEAFF. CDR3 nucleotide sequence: TGTGCCAGCAGCCCGGCTCTTCACGCGAACACTGAAGCTTTCTTT.

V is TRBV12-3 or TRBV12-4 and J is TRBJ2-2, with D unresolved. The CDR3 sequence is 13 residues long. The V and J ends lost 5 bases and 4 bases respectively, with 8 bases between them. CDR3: CASSGDPTGELFF. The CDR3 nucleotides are TGTGCCAGCAGTGGCGACCCCACCGGGGAGCTGTTTTTT.

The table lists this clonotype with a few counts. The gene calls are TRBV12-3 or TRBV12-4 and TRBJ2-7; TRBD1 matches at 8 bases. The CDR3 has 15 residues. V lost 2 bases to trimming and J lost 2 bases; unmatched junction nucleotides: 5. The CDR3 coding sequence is TGTGCCAGCAGTTTATGGGGACAGGCGCCCTACGAGCAGTACTTC. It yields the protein CASSLWGQAPYEQYF.

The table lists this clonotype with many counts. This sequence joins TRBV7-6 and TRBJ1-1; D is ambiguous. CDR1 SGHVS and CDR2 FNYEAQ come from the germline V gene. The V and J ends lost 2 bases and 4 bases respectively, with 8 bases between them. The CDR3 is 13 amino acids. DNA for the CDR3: TGTGCCAGCAGCTTAAATGACGGCACTGAAGCTTTCTTT. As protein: CASSLNDGTEAFF.

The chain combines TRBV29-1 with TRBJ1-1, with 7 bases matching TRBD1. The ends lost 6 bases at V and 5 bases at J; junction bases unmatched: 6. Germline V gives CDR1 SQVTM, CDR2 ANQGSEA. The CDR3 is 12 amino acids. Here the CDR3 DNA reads TGCAGCGTCGTACGACAGGGAACTGAAGCTTTCTTT. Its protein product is CSVVRQGTEAFF.